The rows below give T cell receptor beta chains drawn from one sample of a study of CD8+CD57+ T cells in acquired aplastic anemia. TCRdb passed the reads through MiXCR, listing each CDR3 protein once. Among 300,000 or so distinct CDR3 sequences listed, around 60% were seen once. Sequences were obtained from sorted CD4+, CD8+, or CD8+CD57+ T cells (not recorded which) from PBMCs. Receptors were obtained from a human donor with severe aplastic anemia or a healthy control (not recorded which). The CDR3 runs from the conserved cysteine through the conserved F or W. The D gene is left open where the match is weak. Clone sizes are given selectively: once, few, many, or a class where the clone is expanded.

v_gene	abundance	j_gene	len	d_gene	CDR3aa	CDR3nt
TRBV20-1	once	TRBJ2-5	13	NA	CSAQRGFQETQYF	TGCAGTGCCCAGAGGGGGTTCCAAGAGACCCAGTACTTC
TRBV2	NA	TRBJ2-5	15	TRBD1	CASRPGQGSMETQYF	TGTGCCAGCAGGCCGGGACAGGGGTCTATGGAGACCCAGTACTTC
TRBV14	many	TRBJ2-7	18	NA	CASSQDLGFELSSYEQYF	TGTGCCAGCAGCCAAGATTTAGGTTTCGAACTGAGCTCCTACGAGCAGTACTTC
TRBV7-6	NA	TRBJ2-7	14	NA	CASSLAGPSYEQYF	TGTGCCAGCAGCTTGGCAGGGCCCTCCTACGAGCAGTACTTC
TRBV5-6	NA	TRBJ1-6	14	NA	CASSLVGQGSPLHF	TGTGCCAGCAGCTTGGTGGGGCAAGGTTCACCCCTCCACTTT
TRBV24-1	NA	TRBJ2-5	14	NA	CATSDSKTGETQYF	TGTGCCACCAGTGACAGCAAGACTGGAGAGACCCAGTACTTC
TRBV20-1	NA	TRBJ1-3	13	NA	CSAAGTSGGTIYF	TGCAGTGCTGCCGGGACTAGCGGGGGGACCATATATTTT
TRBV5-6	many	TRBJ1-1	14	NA	CASSLLWLNTEAFF	TGTGCCAGCAGCTTGCTGTGGTTGAACACTGAAGCTTTCTTT
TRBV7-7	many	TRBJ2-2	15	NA	CASSLGQTNTGELFF	TGTGCTAGCAGCTTAGGACAGACAAACACCGGGGAGCTGTTTTTT
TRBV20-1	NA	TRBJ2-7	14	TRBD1	CSARGGGTGDEQYF	TGCAGTGCTAGGGGGGGAGGGACAGGGGACGAGCAGTACTTC
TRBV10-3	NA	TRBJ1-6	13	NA	CATKAEFGSPLHF	TGTGCCACCAAAGCCGAGTTCGGCTCACCCCTCCACTTT
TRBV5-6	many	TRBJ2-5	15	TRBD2	CASSRLAGGQETQYF	TGTGCCAGCAGCCGACTAGCGGGGGGACAAGAGACCCAGTACTTC
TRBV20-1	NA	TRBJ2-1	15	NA	CSARDSMESVGEQFF	TGCAGTGCTAGAGATTCCATGGAGTCTGTGGGGGAGCAGTTCTTC
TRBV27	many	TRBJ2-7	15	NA	CASSLGQMVPYEQYF	TGTGCCAGCAGTTTAGGACAGATGGTACCCTACGAGCAGTACTTC
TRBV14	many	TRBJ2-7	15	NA	CASSQKRASSYEQYF	TGTGCCAGCAGCCAGAAGCGGGCTAGCTCCTACGAGCAGTACTTC
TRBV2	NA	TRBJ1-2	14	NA	CASSFRTEGYGYTF	TGTGCCAGCAGTTTCCGGACGGAGGGCTATGGCTACACCTTC
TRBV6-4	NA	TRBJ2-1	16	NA	CASSPGTEGSYNEQFF	TGTGCCAGCAGTCCGGGGACTGAGGGTTCCTACAATGAGCAGTTCTTC
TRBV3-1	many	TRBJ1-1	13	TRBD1	CASSQDRGLEAFF	TGTGCCAGCAGCCAAGACAGGGGGCTCGAAGCTTTCTTT
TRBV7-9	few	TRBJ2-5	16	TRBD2	CASSLEIAGGQETLYF	TGTGCCAGCAGCTTAGAGATAGCGGGGGGCCAAGAGACCCTGTACTTC
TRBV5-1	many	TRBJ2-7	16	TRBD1	CASRWGRDRATYEQYF	TGCGCCAGCCGCTGGGGAAGGGACAGGGCTACCTACGAGCAGTACTTC
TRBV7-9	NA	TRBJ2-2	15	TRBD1	CASSLMGQITGELFF	TGTGCCAGCAGCTTAATGGGACAGATCACCGGGGAGCTGTTTTTT
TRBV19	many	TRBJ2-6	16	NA	CASAQGLLTGANVLTF	TGTGCCAGCGCACAGGGACTTCTGACTGGGGCCAACGTCCTGACTTTC